This entry lists 10 T cell receptor beta chains sequenced from one sample in a study of blood T cell repertoires in COVID-19. Repertoires were generated with immunoSEQ multiplex PCR, while TCRdb's copy carries only in-frame clones and drops some. The sample includes about 290,000 clones, 75% to 90% of them seen just once. The specimen sequenced was PBMCs or T cells enriched from blood (not recorded which). The receptor source for this set is a woman aged 40-49 years who had recovered from COVID-19.

In DNA, the CDR3 is TGTGCCAGCAGTGAAGGACAGGGGGACCAGCCCCAGCATTTT. This sequence encodes CASSEGQGDQPQHF. The chain combines TRBV2 with TRBJ1-5, with TRBD1 identical over 9 bases. The CDR3 spans 14 residues. The trim removed 1 base at V and 7 bases at J, leaving 2 bases unmatched. CDR1 is SNHLY and CDR2 is FYNNEI in the germline V gene.

The J gene is TRBJ1-5, the V gene TRBV6-5; D possibly corresponds to TRBD1 (6 bases). This CDR3 region has 13 residues. V was clipped by 4 bases and J by 7 bases, with 11 bases between them. Looked up from germline, CDR1 is MNHEY and CDR2 is SVGAGI. CDR3 protein: CASSLQGRQPQHF. The CDR3 DNA is TGTGCCAGCAGTTTACAGGGTAGGCAGCCCCAGCATTTT.

The chain employs TRBV2 and TRBJ1-3; D is uncertain. CDR3 size: 17 residues. V gave up 4 bases and J gave up 0 bases, with 16 bases separating them. Germline values: CDR1 SNHLY, CDR2 FYNNEI. The CDR3 sequence is CASSAYSTRTSGNTIYF. DNA for the CDR3: TGTGCCAGCAGTGCCTACTCCACCCGAACCTCTGGAAACACCATATATTTT.

The chain recombines TRBV7-2 with TRBJ2-1, with 10 bases matching TRBD1. Unmatched junction bases numbered 10, after V lost 8 bases and J lost 9 bases. Germline assignment: CDR1 SGHTA and CDR2 FQGNSA. The CDR3 is 14 amino acids. As DNA, the CDR3 is TGTGCCAGCGCGAGGGACAGGGGTGAGGGTGAGCAGTTCTTC. Protein product: CASARDRGEGEQFF.

The rearrangement uses TRBV18 and TRBJ2-1; 10 bases are a match to TRBD1. The CDR3 runs to 15 residues. CDR1 and CDR2 (germline): KGHSH, LQKENI. The V segment lost 2 bases and the J segment 5 bases; nucleotides outside the gene matches: 3. CDR3 sequence (DNA): TGTGCCAGCTCACCAGGGACAGGGGCTGACAATGAGCAGTTCTTC. As protein: CASSPGTGADNEQFF.

The rearrangement joins TRBV6-5 to TRBJ2-7; TRBD1 agrees at 7 bases. The CDR3 has 13 residues. The V and J ends lost 2 bases and 6 bases, in that order; junction bases with no gene match: 4. Per the germline V gene, CDR1 is MNHEY and CDR2 is SVGAGI. CDR3 sequence reads: CASSYGTVTEQYF. DNA for the CDR3: TGTGCCAGCAGTTACGGGACAGTCACCGAGCAGTACTTC.

The CDR3: CASSDQGYTEAFF. The CDR3 nucleotides are TGTGCCAGTAGTGATCAGGGTTACACTGAAGCTTTCTTT. The J gene is TRBJ1-1, the V gene TRBV19, with D maybe TRBD1 (5 bases). The V gene lost 5 bases and the J gene lost 3 bases, with 10 bases spanning the gap. CDR1 and CDR2 from the germline V gene are LNHDA and SQIVND (reference sequence). The CDR3 is made up of 13 amino acids.

The chain combines TRBV28 with TRBJ1-1; 8 bases map to TRBD1. This CDR3 has 17 residues. Germline CDR1 MDHEN, CDR2 SYDVKM. J lost 11 bases, V lost 2 bases, and 19 bases had no gene match. In nucleotides, the CDR3 is TGTGCCAGCAGTTTAATGGGGCCAGGGGGCGCATCGTCTCGGGCTTTCTTT. This gives the protein CASSLMGPGGASSRAFF.

V gene TRBV7-9 combines with J gene TRBJ1-2; 8 nucleotides align to TRBD1. The germline V gene has CDR1 SEHNR and CDR2 FQNEAQ (reference sequence). The length of the CDR3 is 15 residues. The V and J ends lost 2 bases and 3 bases, in that order; junction bases with no gene match: 5. CDR3 nucleotide sequence: TGTGCCAGCAGCTTACCAGGGGGCGCGCACTATGGCTACACCTTC. It translates to CASSLPGGAHYGYTF. Full variable domain (outside the CDR3, taken from reference TRBV7-9 and TRBJ1-2): DTGVSQNPRHKITKRGQNVTFRCDPISEHNRLYWYRQTLGQGPEFLTYFQNEAQLEKSRLLSDRFSAERPKGSFSTLEIQRTEQGDSAMYLCASSLPGGAHYGYTFGSGTRLTVV.

The CDR3 is CASSLLGGNSPLHF. CDR3 nucleotide sequence: TGTGCCAGCAGTCTCCTCGGGGGGAATTCACCCCTCCACTTT. The chain links TRBV6-5 to TRBJ1-6; D is possibly TRBD1 (5 bases). CDR1 MNHEY and CDR2 SVGAGI come from the germline V gene. The V and J ends lost 5 bases and 7 bases respectively, with 12 bases between them. The CDR3 runs 14 residues.